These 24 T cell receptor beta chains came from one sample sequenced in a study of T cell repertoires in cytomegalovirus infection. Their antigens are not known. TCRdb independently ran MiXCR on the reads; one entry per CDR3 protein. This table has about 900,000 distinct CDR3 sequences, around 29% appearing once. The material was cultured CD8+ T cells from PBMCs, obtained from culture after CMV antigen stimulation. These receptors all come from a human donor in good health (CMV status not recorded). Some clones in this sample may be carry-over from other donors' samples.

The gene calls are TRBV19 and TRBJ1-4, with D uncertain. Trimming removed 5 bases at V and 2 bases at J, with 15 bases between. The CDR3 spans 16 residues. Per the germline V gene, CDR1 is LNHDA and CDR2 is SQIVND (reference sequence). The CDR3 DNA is TGTGCCAGTAGTTCCTCCCTTGCGTGGACTAATGAAAAACTGTTTTTT. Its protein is CASSSSLAWTNEKLFF.

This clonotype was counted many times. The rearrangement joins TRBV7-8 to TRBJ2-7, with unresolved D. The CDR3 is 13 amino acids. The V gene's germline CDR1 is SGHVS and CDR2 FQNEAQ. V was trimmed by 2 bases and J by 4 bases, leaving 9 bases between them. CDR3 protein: CASSLIWGYEQYF. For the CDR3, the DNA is TGTGCCAGCAGCTTAATCTGGGGATACGAGCAGTACTTC.

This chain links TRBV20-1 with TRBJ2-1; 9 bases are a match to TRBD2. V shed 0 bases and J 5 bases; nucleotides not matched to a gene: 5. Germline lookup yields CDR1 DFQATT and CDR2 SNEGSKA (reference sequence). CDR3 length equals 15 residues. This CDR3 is CSARDPPSGNNEQFF. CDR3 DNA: TGCAGTGCTAGAGATCCCCCTAGCGGGAACAATGAGCAGTTCTTC.

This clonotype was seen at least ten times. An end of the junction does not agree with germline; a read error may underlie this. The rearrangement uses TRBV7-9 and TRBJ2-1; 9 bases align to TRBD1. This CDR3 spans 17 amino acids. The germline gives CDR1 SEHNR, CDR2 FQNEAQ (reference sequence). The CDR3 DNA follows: TGTGCCAGCAGCATAGCCACCGGGACAGGGATCTACAATGAGCAGTTCTTC. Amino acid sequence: CASSIATGTGIYNEQFF.

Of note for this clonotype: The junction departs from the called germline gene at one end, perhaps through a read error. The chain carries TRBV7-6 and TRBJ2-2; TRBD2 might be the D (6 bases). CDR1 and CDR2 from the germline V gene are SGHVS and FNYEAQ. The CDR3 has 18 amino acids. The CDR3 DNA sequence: TGTGCTAGCAGCTTAGCGTTTTCGATCGGGAGGAACACCGGGGAGCTGTTTTTT. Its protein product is CASSLAFSIGRNTGELFF.

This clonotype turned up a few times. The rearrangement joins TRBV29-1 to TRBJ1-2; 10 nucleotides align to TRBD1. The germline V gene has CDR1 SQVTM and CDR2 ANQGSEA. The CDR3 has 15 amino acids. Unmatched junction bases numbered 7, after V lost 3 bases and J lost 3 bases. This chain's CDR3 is CSVEQTGGKDYGYTF. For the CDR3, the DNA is TGCAGCGTTGAGCAGACAGGGGGCAAAGACTATGGCTACACCTTC.

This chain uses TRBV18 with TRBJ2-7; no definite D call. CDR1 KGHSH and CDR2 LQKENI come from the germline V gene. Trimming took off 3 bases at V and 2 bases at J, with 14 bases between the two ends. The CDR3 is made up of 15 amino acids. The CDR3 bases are TGTGCCAGCTCACCCGACAACGCTCCAACCTACGAGCAGTACTTC. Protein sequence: CASSPDNAPTYEQYF.

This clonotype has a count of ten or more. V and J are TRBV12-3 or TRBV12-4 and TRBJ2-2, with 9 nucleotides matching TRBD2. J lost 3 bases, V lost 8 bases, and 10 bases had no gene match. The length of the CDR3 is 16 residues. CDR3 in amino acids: CASVIGTSSYTGELFF. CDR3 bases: TGTGCCAGCGTCATCGGGACTAGCAGCTACACCGGGGAGCTGTTTTTT.

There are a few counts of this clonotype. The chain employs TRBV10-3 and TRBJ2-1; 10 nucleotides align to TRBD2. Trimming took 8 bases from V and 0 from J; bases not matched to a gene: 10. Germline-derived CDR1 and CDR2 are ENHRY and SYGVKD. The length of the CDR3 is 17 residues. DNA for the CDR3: TGTGCCATCGGAGCTAGCGGGGGCCCCAGCTCCTACAATGAGCAGTTCTTC. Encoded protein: CAIGASGGPSSYNEQFF.

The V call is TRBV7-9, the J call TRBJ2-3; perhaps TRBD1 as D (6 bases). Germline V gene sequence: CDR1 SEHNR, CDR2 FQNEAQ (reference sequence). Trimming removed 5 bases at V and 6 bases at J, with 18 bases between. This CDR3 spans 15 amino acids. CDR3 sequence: CASSPRQENTDTQYF. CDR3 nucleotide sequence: TGTGCCAGCAGCCCGCGACAGGAGAATACGGATACGCAGTATTTT.

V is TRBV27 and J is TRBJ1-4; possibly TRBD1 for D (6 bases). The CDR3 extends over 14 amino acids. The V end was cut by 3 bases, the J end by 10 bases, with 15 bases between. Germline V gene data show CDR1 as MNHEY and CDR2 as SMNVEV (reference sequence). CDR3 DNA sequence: TGTGCCAGCAGTTTCCACCAGGGGAAGGGAAAACTGTTTTTT. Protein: CASSFHQGKGKLFF.

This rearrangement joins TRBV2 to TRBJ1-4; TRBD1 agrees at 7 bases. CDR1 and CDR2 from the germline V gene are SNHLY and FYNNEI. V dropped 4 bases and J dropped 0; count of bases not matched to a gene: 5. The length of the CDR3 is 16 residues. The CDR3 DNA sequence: TGTGCCAGCAGTGGCTCAGGGACAGCAACTAATGAAAAACTGTTTTTT. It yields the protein CASSGSGTATNEKLFF.

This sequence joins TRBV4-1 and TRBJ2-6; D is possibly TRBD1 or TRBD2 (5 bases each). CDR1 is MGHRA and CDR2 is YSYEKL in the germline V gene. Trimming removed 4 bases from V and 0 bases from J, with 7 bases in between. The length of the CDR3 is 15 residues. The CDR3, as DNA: TGCGCCAGCAGCCCAGGGAGCTCTGGGGCCAACGTCCTGACTTTC. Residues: CASSPGSSGANVLTF.

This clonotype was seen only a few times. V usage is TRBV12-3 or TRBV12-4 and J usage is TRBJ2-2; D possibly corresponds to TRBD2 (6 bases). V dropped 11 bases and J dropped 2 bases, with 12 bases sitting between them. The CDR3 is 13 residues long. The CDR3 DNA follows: TGTGCCGCACTAGCTTCTAACACCGGGGAGCTGTTTTTT. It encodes CAALASNTGELFF.

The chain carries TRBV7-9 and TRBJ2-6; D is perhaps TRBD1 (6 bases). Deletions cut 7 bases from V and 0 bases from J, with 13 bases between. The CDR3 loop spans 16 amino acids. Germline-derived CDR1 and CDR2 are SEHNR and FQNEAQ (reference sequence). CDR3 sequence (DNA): TGTGCCAGCATCGGACAGACCTTCTCTGGGGCCAACGTCCTGACTTTC. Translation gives CASIGQTFSGANVLTF.

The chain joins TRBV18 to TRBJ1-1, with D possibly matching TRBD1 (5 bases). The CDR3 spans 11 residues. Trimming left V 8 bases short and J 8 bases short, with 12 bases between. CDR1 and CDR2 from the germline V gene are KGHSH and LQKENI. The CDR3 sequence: CASASGVEAFF. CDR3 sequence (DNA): TGTGCCAGCGCCTCGGGGGTAGAAGCTTTCTTT.

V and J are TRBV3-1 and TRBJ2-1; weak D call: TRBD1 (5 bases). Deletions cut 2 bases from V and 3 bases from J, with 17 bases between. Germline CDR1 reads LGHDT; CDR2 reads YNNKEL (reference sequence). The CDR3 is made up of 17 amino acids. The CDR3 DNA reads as TGTGCCAGCAGCCAAAAGATCTTCGGACAAAGCTACAATGAGCAGTTCTTC. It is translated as CASSQKIFGQSYNEQFF.

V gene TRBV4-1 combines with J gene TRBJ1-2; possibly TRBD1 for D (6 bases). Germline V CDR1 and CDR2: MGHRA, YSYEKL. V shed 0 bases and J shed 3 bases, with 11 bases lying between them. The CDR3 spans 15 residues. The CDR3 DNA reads TGCGCCAGCAGCCAAGAGGGGGCAGGATACTATGGCTACACCTTC. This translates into CASSQEGAGYYGYTF.

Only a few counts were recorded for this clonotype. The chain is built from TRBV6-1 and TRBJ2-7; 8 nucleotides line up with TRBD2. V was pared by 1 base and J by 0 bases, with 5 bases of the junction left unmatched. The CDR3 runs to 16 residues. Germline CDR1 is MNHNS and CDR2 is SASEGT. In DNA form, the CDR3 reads TGTGCCAGCAGTGAAGAGGTAGCGGGGCGCTCCTACGAGCAGTACGTC. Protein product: CASSEEVAGRSYEQYV.

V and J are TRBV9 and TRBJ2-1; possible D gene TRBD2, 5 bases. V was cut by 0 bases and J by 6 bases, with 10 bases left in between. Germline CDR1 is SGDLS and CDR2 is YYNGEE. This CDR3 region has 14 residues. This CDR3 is CASSVAGLSNEQFF. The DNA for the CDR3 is TGTGCCAGCAGCGTAGCGGGGTTAAGCAATGAGCAGTTCTTC.

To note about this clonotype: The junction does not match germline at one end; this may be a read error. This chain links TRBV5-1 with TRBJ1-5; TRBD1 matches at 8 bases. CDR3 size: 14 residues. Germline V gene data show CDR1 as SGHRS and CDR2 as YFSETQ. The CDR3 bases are TGCGCCAGCAGCCAGGGGGCAGACAATCCGCCCCAGCATTTT. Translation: CASSQGADNPPQHF.

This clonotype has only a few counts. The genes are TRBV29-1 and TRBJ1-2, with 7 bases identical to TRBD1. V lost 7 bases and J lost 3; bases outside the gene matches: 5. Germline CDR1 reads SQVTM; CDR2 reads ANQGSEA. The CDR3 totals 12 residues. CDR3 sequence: CSAGGQDYGYTF. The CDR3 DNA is TGCAGCGCCGGCGGACAGGACTATGGCTACACCTTC.

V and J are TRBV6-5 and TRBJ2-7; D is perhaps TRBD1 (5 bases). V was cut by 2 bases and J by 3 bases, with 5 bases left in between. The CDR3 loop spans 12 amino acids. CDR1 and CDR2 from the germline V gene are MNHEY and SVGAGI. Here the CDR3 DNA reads TGTGCCAGCAGTTACCAGGGCTACGAGCAGTACTTC. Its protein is CASSYQGYEQYF.

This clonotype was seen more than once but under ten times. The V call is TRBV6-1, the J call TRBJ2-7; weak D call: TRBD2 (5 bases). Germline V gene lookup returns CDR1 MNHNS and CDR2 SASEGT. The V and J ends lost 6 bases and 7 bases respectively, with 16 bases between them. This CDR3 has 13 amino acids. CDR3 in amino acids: CASSYGEGSEQYV. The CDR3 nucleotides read TGTGCCAGCAGCTATGGAGAGGGCTCTGAGCAGTACGTC.